This T cell receptor (beta chain) was sequenced during a study of blood T cells in healthy people across ages. This clonotype showed up just a few times. A second PCR of about 7 to 12 cycles used a sample-barcoded 5' primer and a J-beta primer mix. TCRdb reprocessed the 5' RACE reads via MiXCR and lists one record per CDR3 protein. The table lists approximately 800,000 distinct CDR3 sequences, about 42% of them singletons, with over 15% in the top ten. Russia was home to the donors, healthy Caucasian individuals aged about 6 to 90. Material: blood. This receptor was obtained from an elderly man in good health.

As DNA, the CDR3 is TGCAGTGCTAGAGAGCCAGGGAGTAATGGCAATGAGCAGTTCTTC. Translated: CSAREPGSNGNEQFF. The chain recombines TRBV20-1 with TRBJ2-1; D may correspond to TRBD1 or TRBD2 (5 bases each). This CDR3 comprises 15 residues. V lost 0 bases and J 6 bases, leaving 15 bases between the germline ends. Germline V lookup: CDR1 DFQATT, CDR2 SNEGSKA (reference sequence).